What follows describes a single T cell receptor beta chain. Its antigen is unknown. Germline CDR1 and CDR2: SEHNR and FQNEAQ (reference sequence). The CDR3 loop spans 15 amino acids. This sample was included in a study of CXCR3-negative and CXCR3-positive naive CD8 T cells. General study results and limits: Diversity proved comparably high across both naive subsets and much lower in memory CD8+ cells. TRB CDR3 properties served as the basis for inferring TCR strength, and surface CD5 was comparable between naive subsets.

The authors made the TRB cDNA libraries by 5' RACE using UMI labels. Using the 5' RACE reads, TCRdb records one entry per CDR3 protein without DNA. This sample's clone table lists about 57,000 distinct CDR3 sequences. Sample: memory CD8+ T cells from blood. The clonotype originates from a human donor in good health. Some clones in this sample may be carry-over from other donors' samples. The V call is TRBV7-9, the J call TRBJ2-2; TCRdb proposes TRBD2, but this gene call is untestable without DNA. CDR3 sequence: CASSSTSGTIGELFF.